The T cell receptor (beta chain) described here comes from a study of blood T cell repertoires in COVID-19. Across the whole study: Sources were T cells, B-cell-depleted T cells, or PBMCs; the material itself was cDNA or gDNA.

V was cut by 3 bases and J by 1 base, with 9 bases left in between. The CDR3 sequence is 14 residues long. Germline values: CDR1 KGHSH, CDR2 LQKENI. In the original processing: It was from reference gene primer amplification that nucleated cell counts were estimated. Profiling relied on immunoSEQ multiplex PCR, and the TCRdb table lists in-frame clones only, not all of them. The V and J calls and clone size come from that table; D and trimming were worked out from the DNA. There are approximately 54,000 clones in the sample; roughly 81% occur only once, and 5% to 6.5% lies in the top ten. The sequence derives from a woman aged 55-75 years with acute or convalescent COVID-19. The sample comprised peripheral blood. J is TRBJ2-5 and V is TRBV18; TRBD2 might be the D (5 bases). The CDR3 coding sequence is TGTGCCAGCTCACCCCTAGGAGGCCAAGAGACCCAGTACTTC. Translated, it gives CASSPLGGQETQYF.